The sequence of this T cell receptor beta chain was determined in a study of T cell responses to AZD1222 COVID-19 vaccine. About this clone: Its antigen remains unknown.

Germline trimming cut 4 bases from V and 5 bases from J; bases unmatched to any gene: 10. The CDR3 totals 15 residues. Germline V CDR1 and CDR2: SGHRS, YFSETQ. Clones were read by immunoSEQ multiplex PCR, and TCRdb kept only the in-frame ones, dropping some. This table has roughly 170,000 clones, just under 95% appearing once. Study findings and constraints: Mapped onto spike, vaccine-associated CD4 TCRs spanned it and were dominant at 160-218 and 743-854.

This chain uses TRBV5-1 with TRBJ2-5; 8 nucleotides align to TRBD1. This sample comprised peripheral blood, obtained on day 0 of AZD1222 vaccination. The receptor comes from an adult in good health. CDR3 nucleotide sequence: TGCGCCAGCAGCCCCGGACAGGGCTATGTGGAGACCCAGTACTTC. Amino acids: CASSPGQGYVETQYF.